This T cell receptor (beta chain) was identified in a study of blood T cell repertoires in COVID-19. The authors' processing: Scientists estimated how many nucleated cells there were by amplifying reference gene primers. Measured with immunoSEQ multiplex PCR; TCRdb has only the in-frame clones, and not every one. That table is the source of V, J and clone size, and D and trimming were worked out from the DNA. The profile shows several thousand clones, about 91% of them singletons. Patients of the Seattle cohort, enrolled during active infection, were followed longitudinally. Germline values: CDR1 SGHNT, CDR2 YYREEE (reference sequence). V was pared by 2 bases and J by 4 bases, with 6 bases between. The length of the CDR3 is 12 residues.

Sequencing was carried out using peripheral blood. The sequence came from a man between 65 and 80 years old with COVID-19, enrolled during active disease. The chain has TRBV5-4 and TRBJ2-5; D call uncertain. CDR3 DNA sequence: TGTGCCAGCAGCTTAACTGGAGAGACCCAGTACTTC. Residues: CASSLTGETQYF. The whole variable domain, filled in from reference TRBV5-4 and TRBJ2-5, reads ETGVTQSPTHLIKTRGQQVTLRCSSQSGHNTVSWYQQALGQGPQFIFQYYREEENGRGNFPPRFSGLQFPNYSSELNVNALELDDSALYLCASSLTGETQYFGPGTRLLVL.